This T cell receptor beta chain was identified in a study of T cell repertoires in cytomegalovirus infection. Study details: CMV epitopes, recently identified HLA-C-restricted and well-studied HLA-B-restricted, were used.

Study findings and constraints: HLA-C-restricted CMV clonotypes gave the most frequent clonotype in two of eight donors.

TCRdb re-analysed the reads in MiXCR, keeping a single row per CDR3 protein. The sample includes around 81,000 distinct CDR3 sequences, roughly 39% seen only once; the top ten take approximately 95%. A remark on this clonotype: No antigen is known for it.

Germline-derived CDR1 and CDR2 are SGHTA and FQGTGA. J lost 7 bases, V lost 4 bases, and 15 bases had no gene match. This CDR3 comprises 17 residues. Sequences were derived from CD8+ T cells from cultured PBMCs, sampled from culture after CMV antigen stimulation. The rearrangement uses TRBV7-3 and TRBJ2-1, with 8 nucleotides matching TRBD2. This TCR was recovered from a human donor in good health (CMV status not recorded). Some clones in this sample may be carry-over from other donors' samples. In DNA form, the CDR3 reads TGTGCCAGCAGCTCCACTAAGGTACAGGGACTAGTTAATGAGCAGTTCTTC. Translating it yields CASSSTKVQGLVNEQFF.